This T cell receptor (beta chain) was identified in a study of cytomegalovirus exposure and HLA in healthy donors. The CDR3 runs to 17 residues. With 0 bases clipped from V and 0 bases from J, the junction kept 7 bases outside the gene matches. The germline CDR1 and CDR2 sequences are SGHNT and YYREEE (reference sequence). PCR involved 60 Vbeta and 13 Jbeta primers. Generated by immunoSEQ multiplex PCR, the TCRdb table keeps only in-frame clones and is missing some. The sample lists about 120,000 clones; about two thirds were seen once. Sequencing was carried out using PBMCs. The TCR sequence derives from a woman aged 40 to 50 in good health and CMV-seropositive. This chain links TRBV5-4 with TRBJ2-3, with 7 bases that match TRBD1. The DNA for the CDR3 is TGTGCCAGCAGCTTGGCATTGGACAGGTCGAGCACAGATACGCAGTATTTT. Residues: CASSLALDRSSTDTQYF.